Here is one T cell receptor (beta chain) with its context. TCRdb's table, derived via immunoSEQ multiplex PCR, lists solely in-frame clones and lacks some. This table has just under 85,000 clones, approximately 91% appearing once. These data originate in a study of T cell changes during pregnancy in multiple sclerosis. Germline V lookup: CDR1 LGHNA, CDR2 YSLEER. Trimming cost V 4 bases and J 1 base, with 13 bases left between them. The CDR3 loop spans 16 amino acids. The sequenced sample was peripheral blood, obtained in the first trimester of pregnancy. The TCR was taken from a female donor with multiple sclerosis, enrolled in a pregnancy study. The chain combines TRBV4-3 with TRBJ2-2, with a possible D match to TRBD1 (5 bases). Here the CDR3 DNA reads TGCGCCAGCAGCCTCGGACCGGACATGAACACCGGGGAGCTGTTTTTT. Amino acid sequence: CASSLGPDMNTGELFF.